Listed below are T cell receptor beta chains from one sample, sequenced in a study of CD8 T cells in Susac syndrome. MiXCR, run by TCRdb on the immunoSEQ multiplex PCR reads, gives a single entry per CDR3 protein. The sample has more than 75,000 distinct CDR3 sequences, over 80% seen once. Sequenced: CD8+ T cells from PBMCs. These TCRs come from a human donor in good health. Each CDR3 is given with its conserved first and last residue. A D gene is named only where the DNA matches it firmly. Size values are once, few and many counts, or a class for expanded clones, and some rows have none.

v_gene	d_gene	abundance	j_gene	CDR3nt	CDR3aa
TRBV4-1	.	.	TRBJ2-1	TGCGCCAGCAGCCAAGCACTTTACAATGAGCAGTTCTTC	CASSQALYNEQFF
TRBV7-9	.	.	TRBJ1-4	TGTGCCAGCAGCCCATCCGTTGCTGGCTTACAGGGTGAAAAACTGTTTTTT	CASSPSVAGLQGEKLFF
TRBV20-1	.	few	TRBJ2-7	TGCAGTGCTAGAGATCCGGACTCCTACGAGCAGTACTTC	CSARDPDSYEQYF
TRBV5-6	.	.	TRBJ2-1	TGTGCCAACAGCTTGTCCTACACGAACAATGAGCAGTTCTTC	CANSLSYTNNEQFF
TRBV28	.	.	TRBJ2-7	TGTGCCAGCAGCATGGCAGGCGTCTACGAGCAGTACTTC	CASSMAGVYEQYF
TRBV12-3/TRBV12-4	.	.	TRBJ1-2	TGTGCCAGCAGCCAGACCCTTAACTATGGCTACACCTTC	CASSQTLNYGYTF
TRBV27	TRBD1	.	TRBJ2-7	TGTGCCAGCAGTCTGGGGGCAGGGGGCGGACCCTACGAGCAGTACTTC	CASSLGAGGGPYEQYF
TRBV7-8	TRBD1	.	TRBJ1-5	TGTGCCAGCAGCCCCGACAGGGTTAGCAATCAGCCCCAGCATTTT	CASSPDRVSNQPQHF
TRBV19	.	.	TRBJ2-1	TGTGCCAGCGGACCATTTCAGTTCTTC	CASGPFQFF
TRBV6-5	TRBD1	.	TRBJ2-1	TGTGCCAGCAGTTTCGCAGGGGGCCTCTACAATGAGCAGTTCTTC	CASSFAGGLYNEQFF
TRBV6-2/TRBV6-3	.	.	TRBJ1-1	TGTGCCAGCAGTTACTCGAGACGGGATATGAACACTGAAGCTTTCTTT	CASSYSRRDMNTEAFF
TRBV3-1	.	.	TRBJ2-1	TGTGCCAGCAGCCAAGATGGAGGGGTTGAGCAGTTCTTC	CASSQDGGVEQFF
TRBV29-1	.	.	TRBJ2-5	TGCAGCGTTGATACGAGGGCCTACCGAATCAAAGAAGAGACCCAGTACTTC	CSVDTRAYRIKEETQYF
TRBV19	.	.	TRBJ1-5	TGTGCCAGTAGTATGGGCCTCTATAGCAATCAGCCCCAGCATTTT	CASSMGLYSNQPQHF
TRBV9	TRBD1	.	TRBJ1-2	TGTGCCAGCAGAGACAGGGGGCAGCATGGCTACACCTTC	CASRDRGQHGYTF
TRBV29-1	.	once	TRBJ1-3	TGCAGCGTTGCTGCTACTGGAAACACCATATATTTT	CSVAATGNTIYF
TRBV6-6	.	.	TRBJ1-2	TGTGCCAGCAGTTACGCTAACGTGGGGAACTATGGCTACACCTTC	CASSYANVGNYGYTF
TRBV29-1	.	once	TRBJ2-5	TGCAGCGTTGTGGGGACCGAACAAGAGACCCAGTACTTC	CSVVGTEQETQYF
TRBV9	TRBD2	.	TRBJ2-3	TGTGCCAGCAGCGTTAGCGGGGGCCGAGGAGATACGCAGTATTTT	CASSVSGGRGDTQYF
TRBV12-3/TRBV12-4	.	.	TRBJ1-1	TGTGCCAGCACCACCCACGGGAACACTGAAGCTTTCTTT	CASTTHGNTEAFF
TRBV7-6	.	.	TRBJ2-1	TGTGCCAGCAGCTTCGCCCTCGGGAATGAGCAGTTCTTC	CASSFALGNEQFF
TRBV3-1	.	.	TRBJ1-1	TGTGCCAGCAGGGAGGGGGGCTACACTGAAGCTTTCTTT	CASREGGYTEAFF
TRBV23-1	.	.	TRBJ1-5	TGCGCCAGCAGTCCTAGAGGGGCAGGGGACTCGCCCCAGCATTTT	CASSPRGAGDSPQHF
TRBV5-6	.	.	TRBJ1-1	TGTGCCAGCAGCCTTGGCCAGACCGAGCGGACTTTCTTT	CASSLGQTERTFF
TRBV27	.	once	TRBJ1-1	TGTGCCAGCAGCCCGATGGGGCGTGGGACTGAAGCTTTCTTT	CASSPMGRGTEAFF
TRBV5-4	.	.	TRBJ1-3	TGTGCCAGCAGCCCGGCAGGGAGCTCTGGAAACACCATATATTTT	CASSPAGSSGNTIYF
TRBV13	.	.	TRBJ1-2	TGTGCCAGCAGCAGAACTGACAGAACCTTTAGTCATGGCTACACCTTC	CASSRTDRTFSHGYTF
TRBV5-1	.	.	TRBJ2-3	TGCGCCAGCAGCTTTAGAGGACACGACAGCACAGATACGCAGTATTTT	CASSFRGHDSTDTQYF
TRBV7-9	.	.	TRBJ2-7	TGTGCCAGCAGCTTACCAGGGAACGAGCAGTACTTC	CASSLPGNEQYF
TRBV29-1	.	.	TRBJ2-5	TGCAGCGTTCGGGGCGGGCGGCCCGCGGAGACCCAGTACTTC	CSVRGGRPAETQYF
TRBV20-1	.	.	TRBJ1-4	TGCAGTGCTAGAGATACGACCGCAACTAATGAAAAACTGTTTTTT	CSARDTTATNEKLFF
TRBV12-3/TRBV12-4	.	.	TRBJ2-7	TGTGCCAGCAGTCCCGGGGGCGGAAGCTCCTACGAGCAGTACTTC	CASSPGGGSSYEQYF
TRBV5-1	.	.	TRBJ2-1	TGCGCCAGCAGCTTGGCCCCGGAGGACAATGAGCAGTTCTTC	CASSLAPEDNEQFF
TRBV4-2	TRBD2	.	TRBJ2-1	TGTGCCAGCAGCCAAGATAGCGGGGGGGCGGAGAGTGAGCAGTTCTTC	CASSQDSGGAESEQFF
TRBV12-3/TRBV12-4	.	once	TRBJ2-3	TGTGCCAGCCGTAAGGGGCCAGATACGCAGTATTTT	CASRKGPDTQYF
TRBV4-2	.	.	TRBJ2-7	TGTGCCAGCAGCCAAGATTCGAGCGGGGACAACGAGCAGTACTTC	CASSQDSSGDNEQYF
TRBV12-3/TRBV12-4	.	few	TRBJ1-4	TGTGCCAGCAGTTCGGGGGGGAATGAAAAACTGTTTTTT	CASSSGGNEKLFF
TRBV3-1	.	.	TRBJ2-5	TGTGCCAGCAGCCGATGGACTCGAGAGACCCAGTACTTC	CASSRWTRETQYF
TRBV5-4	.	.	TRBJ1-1	TGTGCCAGCAGCTTGGAACAGAACACTGAAGCTTTCTTT	CASSLEQNTEAFF
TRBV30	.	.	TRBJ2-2	TGTGCCTGGGACCCGTCTGGGACCGGGGAGCTGTTTTTT	CAWDPSGTGELFF
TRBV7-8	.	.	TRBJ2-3	TGTGCCAGCAGCTCAGGACGGACTTATACAGATACGCAGTATTTT	CASSSGRTYTDTQYF
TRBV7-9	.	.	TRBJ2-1	TGTGCCAGCAGCTCCGGGAGTCAGGAGCAGTTCTTC	CASSSGSQEQFF
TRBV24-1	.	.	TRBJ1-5	TGTGCCACCAGTGGCAATCAGCCCCAGCATTTT	CATSGNQPQHF
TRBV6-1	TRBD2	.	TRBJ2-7	TGTGCCAGCAGTGGGCTAGCGGGGGGACTAAGCTCCTACGAGCAGTACTTC	CASSGLAGGLSSYEQYF
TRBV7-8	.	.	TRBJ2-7	TGTGCCAGCAGCCCGCTTGTGAACGAGCAGTACTTC	CASSPLVNEQYF
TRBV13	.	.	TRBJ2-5	TGTGCCAGCAGCCCCGACAGGGTGGAGGCTAGCGGTAATCAAGAGACCCAGTACTTC	CASSPDRVEASGNQETQYF
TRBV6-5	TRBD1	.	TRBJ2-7	TGTGCCAGCACAGGGACAGGGGGGTACCACGAGCAGTACTTC	CASTGTGGYHEQYF
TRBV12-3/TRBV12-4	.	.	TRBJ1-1	TGTGCCAAGGCGGACGGGAGTCCTGCCAGGCGCACTGAAGCTTTCTTT	CAKADGSPARRTEAFF
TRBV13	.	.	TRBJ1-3	TGTGCCAGCAGCTTAGGTGAGGTGAGCTCTGGAAACACCATATATTTT	CASSLGEVSSGNTIYF
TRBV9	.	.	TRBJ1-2	TGTGCCAGCAGCGTCAGGCGGACAGACTCTAACTATGGCTACACCTTC	CASSVRRTDSNYGYTF
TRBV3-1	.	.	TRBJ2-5	TGTGCCAGCAGCCAAGCGGACACCTGGGAGACCCAGTACTTC	CASSQADTWETQYF
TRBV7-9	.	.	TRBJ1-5	TGTGCCAGCAGCTTAGAGAGCAATCAGCCCCAGCATTTT	CASSLESNQPQHF
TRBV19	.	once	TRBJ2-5	TGTGCCAGTAGTATAGTGTCAGGAAAACAAGAGACCCAGTACTTC	CASSIVSGKQETQYF
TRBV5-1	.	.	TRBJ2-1	TGCGCCAGCAGCCCCGACAGGCTCCTTGAGAACAATGAGCAGTTCTTC	CASSPDRLLENNEQFF